The 29 T cell receptor beta chains presented below share a single source sample, sequenced in a study of blood T cell repertoires in COVID-19. The assay was immunoSEQ multiplex PCR, and TCRdb's table has in-frame clones only and misses some. This table holds some 140,000 clones, roughly 84% found once. Specimen: peripheral blood. These receptor sequences come from a woman in her fifties or sixties with COVID-19, enrolled during active disease.

This rearrangement joins TRBV4-2 to TRBJ1-6; no definite D call. The length of the CDR3 is 14 residues. The V end lost 1 base, the J end lost 6 bases, and 7 bases lay between the germline ends. CDR1 LGHNA and CDR2 YNFKEQ come from the germline V gene. This chain's CDR3 is CASSQGEGNSPLHF. The CDR3 DNA reads as TGTGCCAGCAGCCAAGGGGAGGGTAATTCACCCCTCCACTTT.

J is TRBJ1-2 and V is TRBV5-4; D is uncertain. CDR3 length equals 14 residues. The V end lost 0 bases, the J end lost 5 bases, and 11 bases lay between the germline ends. Germline V gene sequence: CDR1 SGHNT, CDR2 YYREEE (reference sequence). In DNA, the CDR3 is TGTGCCAGCAGCTTGGACGAGACTTTTTATGGCTACACCTTC. The encoded protein is CASSLDETFYGYTF.

The V call is TRBV5-1, the J call TRBJ2-7, with TRBD1 identical over 11 bases. Germline loops: CDR1 SGHRS, CDR2 YFSETQ. The CDR3 contains 17 residues. J gave up 3 bases and V 0 bases, and 8 bases lay outside the gene matches. CDR3 in amino acids: CASSLGGGQGEFYEQYV. CDR3 nucleotide sequence: TGCGCCAGCAGCTTGGGAGGGGGACAGGGGGAATTCTACGAGCAGTACGTC.

The chain is built from TRBV10-2 and TRBJ1-4; D gene uncertain. Germline CDR1 reads WSHSY; CDR2 reads SAAADI. The V end lost 6 bases, the J end lost 7 bases, and 12 bases lay between the germline ends. CDR3 length: 13 amino acids. The CDR3 here is CASSVVRGEKLFF. DNA of the CDR3: TGCGCCAGCAGCGTGGTCCGGGGTGAAAAACTGTTTTTT.

This rearrangement joins TRBV3-1 (or the pseudogene TRBV3-2) to TRBJ1-3, with 7 positions matching TRBD1. Trimming cost V 3 bases and J 0 bases; bases outside gene matches: 5. Germline-derived CDR1 and CDR2 are LGHDT and YNNKEL (reference sequence). The CDR3 has 16 amino acids. CDR3 amino acids: CASSQDRRYSGNTIYF. In DNA, the CDR3 is TGTGCCAGCAGCCAGGACAGGAGATACTCTGGAAACACCATATATTTT.

The V gene is TRBV5-4, the J gene TRBJ2-3, with D hard to call. V was cut by 1 base and J by 8 bases, with 14 bases left in between. Per germline, CDR1 SGHNT and CDR2 YYREEE (reference sequence). The CDR3 contains 14 residues. The CDR3 coding sequence is TGTGCCAGCAGCTTGAAGGAGTCCCTCGGTACGCAGTATTTT. Translated, it gives CASSLKESLGTQYF.

V usage is TRBV7-9 and J usage is TRBJ1-2, with a weak D call TRBD1 (6 bases). Germline CDR1 SEHNR, CDR2 FQNEAQ (reference sequence). V was clipped by 1 base and J by 8 bases, with 11 bases between them. This CDR3 is built from 13 residues. The CDR3 region has the DNA TGTGCCAGCAGCTTAGATTCAGGGGTAGGCTACACCTTC. Translated: CASSLDSGVGYTF. Based on the CDR3 plus reference TRBV7-9 and TRBJ1-2, the full variable domain is DTGVSQNPRHKITKRGQNVTFRCDPISEHNRLYWYRQTLGQGPEFLTYFQNEAQLEKSRLLSDRFSAERPKGSFSTLEIQRTEQGDSAMYLCASSLDSGVGYTFGSGTRLTVV.

The V and J genes are TRBV19 and TRBJ2-1; a possible D gene is TRBD1 (5 bases). Trimming left V 5 bases short and J 4 bases short, with 15 bases between. This CDR3 region has 15 residues. Germline V lookup: CDR1 LNHDA, CDR2 SQIVND (reference sequence). The CDR3 sequence: CASSLDSVAYNEQFF. The CDR3 DNA reads TGTGCCAGTAGTCTCGACAGCGTCGCGTACAATGAGCAGTTCTTC.

J is TRBJ2-2 and V is TRBV15, with D uncertain. Germline V lookup: CDR1 LNHNV, CDR2 YYDKDF (reference sequence). V shed 0 bases and J shed 2 bases, with 7 bases lying between them. This CDR3 has 15 residues. The CDR3 DNA sequence: TGTGCCACCAGCAGAGATTTATTCAACACCGGGGAGCTGTTTTTT. Encoded protein: CATSRDLFNTGELFF.

The J gene is TRBJ2-7, the V gene TRBV4-2; TRBD2 matches at 9 bases. Germline-derived CDR1 and CDR2 are LGHNA and YNFKEQ. After removal of 2 bases from V and 0 bases from J, the junction contained 5 bases not matched to a gene. The CDR3 has 16 residues. The CDR3 loop reads CASSQTLAGVSYEQYF. CDR3 DNA sequence: TGTGCCAGCAGCCAAACTTTAGCGGGAGTCTCCTACGAGCAGTACTTC.

The rearrangement joins TRBV9 to TRBJ1-6, with D maybe TRBD1 (5 bases). V lost 2 bases and J lost 10, with 10 bases in between. The CDR3 is 13 residues long. Germline assignment: CDR1 SGDLS and CDR2 YYNGEE. The CDR3 DNA sequence: TGTGCCAGCAGCGTCGCAGGGATCTCACCCCTCCACTTT. This sequence encodes CASSVAGISPLHF.

The rearrangement links TRBV2 to TRBJ1-2; the D gene is possibly TRBD1 (5 bases). V lost 6 bases and J lost 7, with 12 bases in between. Germline V lookup: CDR1 SNHLY, CDR2 FYNNEI. The CDR3 loop spans 12 amino acids. The chain's CDR3 is CASRQAGGGYTF. For the CDR3, the DNA is TGTGCCAGCAGACAGGCCGGGGGTGGCTACACCTTC.

The chain is built from TRBV5-8 and TRBJ1-1; D remains ambiguous. CDR3 size: 11 residues. Germline CDR1 and CDR2: SGHTS and YDEGEE. V was shortened by 4 bases and J by 4 bases, with 5 bases between the two germline ends. CDR3 DNA sequence: TGTGCCAGCAGCAGGAGCACTGAAGCTTTCTTT. Protein product: CASSRSTEAFF.

This chain's CDR3 is CASERSGTLRGDEKLFF. The CDR3 bases are TGCGCCAGCGAGCGTTCCGGGACCCTCAGGGGGGATGAAAAACTGTTTTTT. J is TRBJ1-4 and V is TRBV5-1; 7 bases match TRBD1. The V segment lost 7 bases and the J segment 6 bases; nucleotides outside the gene matches: 18. Germline CDR1 and CDR2: SGHRS and YFSETQ. The CDR3 has 17 residues.

The genes are TRBV6-6 and TRBJ1-3; 10 bases agree with TRBD1. From germline, CDR1 is MNHNY and CDR2 SVGAGI (reference sequence). The CDR3 spans 16 residues. With 5 bases clipped from V and 2 bases from J, the junction kept 6 bases outside the gene matches. Written as DNA, the CDR3 is TGTGCCAGCAGTCGATGGGACAGGGGAACTGGAAACACCATATATTTT. Translation gives CASSRWDRGTGNTIYF.

This sequence joins TRBV7-7 and TRBJ1-5; TRBD1 aligns across 7 bases. Trimming cost V 5 bases and J 0 bases; bases outside gene matches: 7. Germline-derived CDR1 and CDR2 are SSHAT and FNYEAQ (reference sequence). This CDR3 region has 16 residues. CDR3 DNA: TGTGCCAGCAGCCGAAGGACAGGTAATAGCAATCAGCCCCAGCATTTT. It translates to CASSRRTGNSNQPQHF.

The J gene is TRBJ1-5, the V gene TRBV24-1; D is possibly TRBD1 (6 bases). The germline V gene has CDR1 KGHDR and CDR2 SFDVKD. The CDR3 runs 13 residues. V lost 9 bases and J 0 bases, leaving 8 bases between the germline ends. CDR3: CATQGSSNQPQHF. The CDR3 bases are TGTGCCACCCAGGGGTCTAGCAATCAGCCCCAGCATTTT.

The CDR3: CASSQTMNTEAFF. DNA for the CDR3: TGTGCCAGCAGCCAAACTATGAACACTGAAGCTTTCTTT. The chain carries TRBV11-3 and TRBJ1-1; D not certain. V gave up 5 bases and J gave up 0 bases, with 7 bases separating them. The CDR3 length is 13 residues. Per germline, CDR1 SGHNT and CDR2 YENEEA.

V gene TRBV7-9 combines with J gene TRBJ1-5; D may be TRBD1 (6 bases). The CDR3 length is 16 residues. In germline, CDR1 is SEHNR, CDR2 FQNEAQ (reference sequence). Trimming shortened V by 4 bases and J by 6 bases, and 19 bases separated the two germline ends. Written as DNA, the CDR3 is TGTGCCAGCAGCTCCGGAGATTCAGGGGTCGGTCAGCCCCAGCATTTT. Protein sequence: CASSSGDSGVGQPQHF.

The chain uses TRBV12-3 or TRBV12-4 and TRBJ1-2; 10 bases are a match to TRBD1. CDR3 length: 13 residues. Losses at the gene ends were 7 bases for V and 8 bases for J; bases not matched to a gene: 7. CDR3 sequence (DNA): TGTGCCAGCATTGCGGACAGGGGGAGAGGCTACACCTTC. Translation gives CASIADRGRGYTF.

This clone was seen once. The chain uses TRBV5-1 and TRBJ2-2; TRBD2 matches at 11 bases. The V gene's germline CDR1 is SGHRS and CDR2 YFSETQ. With 0 bases clipped from V and 7 bases from J, the junction kept 2 bases outside the gene matches. The CDR3 consists of 15 residues. The CDR3 coding sequence is TGCGCCAGCAGCTTGGGAGGGACTAGCGGCGGGGAGCTGTTTTTT. Translation: CASSLGGTSGGELFF.

This rearrangement joins TRBV5-6 to TRBJ2-7; TRBD1 matches at 7 bases. The length of the CDR3 is 14 residues. Germline lookup yields CDR1 SGHDT and CDR2 YYEEEE. V shed 4 bases, J shed 1 base, and the junction held 5 bases outside the gene matches. CDR3 protein: CASSRGQLSYEQYV. The CDR3 DNA follows: TGTGCCAGCAGCCGGGGACAGCTTTCCTACGAGCAGTACGTC.

This sequence joins TRBV7-2 and TRBJ1-1, with D possibly matching TRBD1 (6 bases). The CDR3 covers 13 residues. The germline V gene encodes CDR1 SGHTA and CDR2 FQGNSA. Trimming shortened V by 5 bases and J by 8 bases, and 15 bases separated the two germline ends. The CDR3 nucleotides are TGTGCCAGCAGCCGTACAGGGACCGGGGAAGCTTTCTTT. This encodes CASSRTGTGEAFF.

V gene TRBV24-1 combines with J gene TRBJ1-1; 9 nucleotides match TRBD1. The CDR3 runs 19 residues. V dropped 4 bases and J dropped 4; count of bases not matched to a gene: 18. CDR1 KGHDR and CDR2 SFDVKD come from the germline V gene. As DNA, the CDR3 is TGTGCCACCAGTGAATCTCGGGGGACAGGGTTACGAACAGGCACTGAAGCTTTCTTT. Its translation: CATSESRGTGLRTGTEAFF.

This chain connects TRBV24-1 to TRBJ1-5; D unclear. Per germline, CDR1 KGHDR and CDR2 SFDVKD. The CDR3 is 12 residues long. V was clipped by 4 bases and J by 5 bases, with 5 bases between them. The CDR3 is CATSDPDQPQHF. Here the CDR3 DNA reads TGTGCCACCAGTGACCCCGATCAGCCCCAGCATTTT.

The chain employs TRBV14 and TRBJ2-3, with TRBD2 matching 8 bases. The CDR3 is 15 residues long. Per the germline V gene, CDR1 is SGHDN and CDR2 is FVKESK. Trimming took 2 bases from V and 2 from J; bases not matched to a gene: 3. CDR3 residues: CASSQPAGVTDTQYF. The CDR3 DNA reads TGTGCCAGCAGCCAACCAGCGGGGGTCACAGATACGCAGTATTTT.

This clone appeared a single time. J is TRBJ1-5 and V is TRBV19; TRBD1 aligns across 8 bases. With V trimmed by 7 bases and J by 4 bases, 9 bases remained unmatched. Germline CDR1 is LNHDA and CDR2 is SQIVND (reference sequence). The CDR3 totals 15 residues. The CDR3 is CASMKGRGQNQPQHF. CDR3 coding DNA: TGTGCCAGTATGAAGGGCAGGGGGCAGAATCAGCCCCAGCATTTT.

The chain uses TRBV7-2 and TRBJ1-4; tentative D call: TRBD1 (6 bases). Deletions cut 3 bases from V and 8 bases from J, with 16 bases between. This CDR3 has 15 residues. Germline V CDR1 and CDR2: SGHTA, FQGNSA. CDR3 sequence reads: CASSFGGGGGEKLFF. Written as DNA, the CDR3 is TGTGCCAGCAGCTTCGGGGGGGGCGGAGGAGAAAAACTGTTTTTT.

This clone was detected only once. The chain combines TRBV18 with TRBJ1-4, with D tentatively TRBD1 (5 bases). CDR3 size: 19 residues. Germline-derived CDR1 and CDR2 are KGHSH and LQKENI. V was cut by 2 bases and J by 0 bases, with 19 bases left in between. As DNA, the CDR3 is TGTGCCAGCTCACCAAGGGGTACAGGTTCGGGTCCAACTAATGAAAAACTGTTTTTT. This gives the protein CASSPRGTGSGPTNEKLFF.